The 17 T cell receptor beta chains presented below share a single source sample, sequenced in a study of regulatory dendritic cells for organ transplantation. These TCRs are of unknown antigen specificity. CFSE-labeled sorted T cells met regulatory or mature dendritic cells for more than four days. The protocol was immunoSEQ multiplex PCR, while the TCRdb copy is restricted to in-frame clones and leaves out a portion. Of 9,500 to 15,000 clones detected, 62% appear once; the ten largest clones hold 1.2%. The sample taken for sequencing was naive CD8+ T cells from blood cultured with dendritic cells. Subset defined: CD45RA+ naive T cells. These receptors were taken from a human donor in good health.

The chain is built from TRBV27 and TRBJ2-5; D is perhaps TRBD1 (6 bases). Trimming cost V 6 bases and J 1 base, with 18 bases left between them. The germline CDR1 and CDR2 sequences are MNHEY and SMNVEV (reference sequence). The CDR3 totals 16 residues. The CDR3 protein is CASRLSPGHIQETQYF. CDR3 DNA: TGTGCCAGCAGACTAAGTCCGGGACACATCCAAGAGACCCAGTACTTC.

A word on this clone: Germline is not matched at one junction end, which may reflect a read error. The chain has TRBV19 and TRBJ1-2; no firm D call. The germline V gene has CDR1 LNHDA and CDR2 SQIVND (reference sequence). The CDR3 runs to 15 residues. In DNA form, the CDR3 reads TGTGCCAGTAGTATCAGCTGGGTTTCTAACTATGGCTGCACCTTC. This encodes CASSISWVSNYGCTF.

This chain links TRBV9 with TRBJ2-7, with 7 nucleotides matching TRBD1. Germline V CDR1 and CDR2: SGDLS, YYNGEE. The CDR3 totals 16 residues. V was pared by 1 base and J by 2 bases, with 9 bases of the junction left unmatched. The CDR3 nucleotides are TGTGCCAGCAGCGTAAGGGAACAGGGGAATCCCTACGAGCAGTACTTC. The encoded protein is CASSVREQGNPYEQYF.

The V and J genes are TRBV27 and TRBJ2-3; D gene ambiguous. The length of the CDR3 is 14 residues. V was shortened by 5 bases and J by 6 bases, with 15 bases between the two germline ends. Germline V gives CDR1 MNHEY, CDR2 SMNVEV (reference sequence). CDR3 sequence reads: CASSLVQSADTQYF. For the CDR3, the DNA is TGTGCCAGCAGTCTCGTTCAAAGTGCGGATACGCAGTATTTT.

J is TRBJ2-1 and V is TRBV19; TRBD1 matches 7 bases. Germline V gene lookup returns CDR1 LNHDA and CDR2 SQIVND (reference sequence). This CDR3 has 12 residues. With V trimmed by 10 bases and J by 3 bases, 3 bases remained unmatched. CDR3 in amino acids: CATGDSYNEQFF. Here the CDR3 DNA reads TGTGCCACTGGGGACAGCTACAATGAGCAGTTCTTC.

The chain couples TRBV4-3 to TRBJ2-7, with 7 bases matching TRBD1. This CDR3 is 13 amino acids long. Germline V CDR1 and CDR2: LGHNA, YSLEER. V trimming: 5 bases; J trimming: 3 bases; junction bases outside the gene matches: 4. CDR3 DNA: TGCGCCAGCAGCGCCCGGGACAGCTACGAGCAGTACTTC. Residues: CASSARDSYEQYF.

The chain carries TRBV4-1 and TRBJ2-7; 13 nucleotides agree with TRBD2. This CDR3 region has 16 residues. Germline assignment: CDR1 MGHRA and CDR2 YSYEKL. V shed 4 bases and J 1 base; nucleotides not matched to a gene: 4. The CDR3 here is CASSPELAGGSYEQYF. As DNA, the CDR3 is TGCGCCAGCAGCCCAGAACTAGCGGGGGGGTCCTACGAGCAGTACTTC.

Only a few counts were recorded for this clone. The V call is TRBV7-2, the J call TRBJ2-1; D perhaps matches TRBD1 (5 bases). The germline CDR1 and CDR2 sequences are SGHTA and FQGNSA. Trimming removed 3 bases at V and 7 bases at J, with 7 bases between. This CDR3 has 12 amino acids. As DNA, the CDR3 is TGTGCCAGCAGCTTTTCAGGGAATGAGCAGTTCTTC. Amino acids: CASSFSGNEQFF. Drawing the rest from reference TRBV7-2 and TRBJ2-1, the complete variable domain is GAGVSQSPSNKVTEKGKDVELRCDPISGHTALYWYRQSLGQGLEFLIYFQGNSAPDKSGLPSDRFSAERTGGSVSTLTIQRTQQEDSAVYLCASSFSGNEQFFGPGTRLTVL.

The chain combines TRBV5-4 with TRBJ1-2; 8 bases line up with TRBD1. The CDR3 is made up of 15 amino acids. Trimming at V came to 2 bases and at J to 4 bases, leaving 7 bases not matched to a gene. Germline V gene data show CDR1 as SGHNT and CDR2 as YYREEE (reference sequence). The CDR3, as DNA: TGTGCCAGCAGCTTCCGCTTCGGGACAGGCTATGGCTACACCTTC. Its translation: CASSFRFGTGYGYTF.

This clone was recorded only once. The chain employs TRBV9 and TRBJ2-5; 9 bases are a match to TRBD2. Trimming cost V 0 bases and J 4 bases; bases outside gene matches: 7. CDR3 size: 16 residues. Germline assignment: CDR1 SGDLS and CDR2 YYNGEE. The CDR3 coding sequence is TGTGCCAGCAGCGTAGTCGGCGGGGGGGCCCGAGAGACCCAGTACTTC. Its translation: CASSVVGGGARETQYF.

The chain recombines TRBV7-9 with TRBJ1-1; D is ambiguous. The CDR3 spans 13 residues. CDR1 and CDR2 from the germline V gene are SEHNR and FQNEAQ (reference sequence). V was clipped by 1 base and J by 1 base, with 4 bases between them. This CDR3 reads CASSLGRNTEAFF. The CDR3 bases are TGTGCCAGCAGCTTAGGCAGGAACACTGAAGCTTTCTTT. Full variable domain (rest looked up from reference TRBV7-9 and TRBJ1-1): DTGVSQNPRHKITKRGQNVTFRCDPISEHNRLYWYRQTLGQGPEFLTYFQNEAQLEKSRLLSDRFSAERPKGSFSTLEIQRTEQGDSAMYLCASSLGRNTEAFFGQGTRLTVV.

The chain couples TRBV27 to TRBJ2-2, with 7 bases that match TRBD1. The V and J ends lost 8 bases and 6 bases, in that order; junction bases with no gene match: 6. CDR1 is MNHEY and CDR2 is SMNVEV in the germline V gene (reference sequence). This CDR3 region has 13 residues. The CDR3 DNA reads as TGTGCCAGCGGCTTAGGGGGCCCCGGGGAGCTGTTTTTT. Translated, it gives CASGLGGPGELFF.

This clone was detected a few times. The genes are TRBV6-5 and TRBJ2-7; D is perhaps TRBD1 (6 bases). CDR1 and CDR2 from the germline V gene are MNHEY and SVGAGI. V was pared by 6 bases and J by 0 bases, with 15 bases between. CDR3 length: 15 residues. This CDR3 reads CASSLAQGFSYEQYF. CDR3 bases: TGTGCCAGCAGCCTCGCACAGGGTTTCTCCTACGAGCAGTACTTC.

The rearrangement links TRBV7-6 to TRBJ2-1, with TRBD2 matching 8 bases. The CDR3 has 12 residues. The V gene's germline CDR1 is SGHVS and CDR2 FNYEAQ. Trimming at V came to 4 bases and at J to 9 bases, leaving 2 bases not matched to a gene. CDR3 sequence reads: CASSSTSVEQFF. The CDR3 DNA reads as TGTGCCAGCAGCTCGACTAGCGTTGAGCAGTTCTTC.

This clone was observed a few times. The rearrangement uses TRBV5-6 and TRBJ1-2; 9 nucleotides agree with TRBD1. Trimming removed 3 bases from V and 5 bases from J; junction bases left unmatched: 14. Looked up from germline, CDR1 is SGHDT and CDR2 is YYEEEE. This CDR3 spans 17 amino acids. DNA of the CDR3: TGTGCCAGCAGCTGGAGGCCTTGGGACAGGGCATTGTATGGCTACACCTTC. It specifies CASSWRPWDRALYGYTF.

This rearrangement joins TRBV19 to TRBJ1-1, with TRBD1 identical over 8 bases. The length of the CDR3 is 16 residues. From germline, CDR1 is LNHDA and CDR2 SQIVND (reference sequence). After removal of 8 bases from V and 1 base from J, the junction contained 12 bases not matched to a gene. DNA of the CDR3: TGTGCCAGTTCCGGCCTACGGACAGGGCAGAACACTGAAGCTTTCTTT. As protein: CASSGLRTGQNTEAFF.

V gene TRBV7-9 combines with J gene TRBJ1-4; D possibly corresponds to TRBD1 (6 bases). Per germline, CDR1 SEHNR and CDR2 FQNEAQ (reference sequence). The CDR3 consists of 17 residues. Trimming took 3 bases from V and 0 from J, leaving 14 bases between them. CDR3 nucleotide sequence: TGTGCCAGCAGCTTTCCAGACAGGAGCCCAACTAATGAAAAACTGTTTTTT. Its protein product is CASSFPDRSPTNEKLFF.